This TCR beta chain came from a study of blood T cell repertoires in COVID-19. Profiling relied on immunoSEQ multiplex PCR, and the TCRdb table lists in-frame clones only, not all of them. The sample holds roughly 100,000 clones; about 64% are singletons and the top ten take around 0.92%. The sample comprised peripheral blood. This clonotype was obtained from a human donor with acute or convalescent COVID-19. The donor label of this sample is uncertain.

CDR3 residues: CASSQVRNMNTEAFF. The CDR3 coding sequence is TGCGCCAGCAGCCAAGTGAGGAACATGAACACTGAAGCTTTCTTT. V gene TRBV4-1 combines with J gene TRBJ1-1; D uncertain. From germline, CDR1 is MGHRA and CDR2 YSYEKL. V lost 1 base and J lost 0, with 9 bases in between. This CDR3 has 15 amino acids.